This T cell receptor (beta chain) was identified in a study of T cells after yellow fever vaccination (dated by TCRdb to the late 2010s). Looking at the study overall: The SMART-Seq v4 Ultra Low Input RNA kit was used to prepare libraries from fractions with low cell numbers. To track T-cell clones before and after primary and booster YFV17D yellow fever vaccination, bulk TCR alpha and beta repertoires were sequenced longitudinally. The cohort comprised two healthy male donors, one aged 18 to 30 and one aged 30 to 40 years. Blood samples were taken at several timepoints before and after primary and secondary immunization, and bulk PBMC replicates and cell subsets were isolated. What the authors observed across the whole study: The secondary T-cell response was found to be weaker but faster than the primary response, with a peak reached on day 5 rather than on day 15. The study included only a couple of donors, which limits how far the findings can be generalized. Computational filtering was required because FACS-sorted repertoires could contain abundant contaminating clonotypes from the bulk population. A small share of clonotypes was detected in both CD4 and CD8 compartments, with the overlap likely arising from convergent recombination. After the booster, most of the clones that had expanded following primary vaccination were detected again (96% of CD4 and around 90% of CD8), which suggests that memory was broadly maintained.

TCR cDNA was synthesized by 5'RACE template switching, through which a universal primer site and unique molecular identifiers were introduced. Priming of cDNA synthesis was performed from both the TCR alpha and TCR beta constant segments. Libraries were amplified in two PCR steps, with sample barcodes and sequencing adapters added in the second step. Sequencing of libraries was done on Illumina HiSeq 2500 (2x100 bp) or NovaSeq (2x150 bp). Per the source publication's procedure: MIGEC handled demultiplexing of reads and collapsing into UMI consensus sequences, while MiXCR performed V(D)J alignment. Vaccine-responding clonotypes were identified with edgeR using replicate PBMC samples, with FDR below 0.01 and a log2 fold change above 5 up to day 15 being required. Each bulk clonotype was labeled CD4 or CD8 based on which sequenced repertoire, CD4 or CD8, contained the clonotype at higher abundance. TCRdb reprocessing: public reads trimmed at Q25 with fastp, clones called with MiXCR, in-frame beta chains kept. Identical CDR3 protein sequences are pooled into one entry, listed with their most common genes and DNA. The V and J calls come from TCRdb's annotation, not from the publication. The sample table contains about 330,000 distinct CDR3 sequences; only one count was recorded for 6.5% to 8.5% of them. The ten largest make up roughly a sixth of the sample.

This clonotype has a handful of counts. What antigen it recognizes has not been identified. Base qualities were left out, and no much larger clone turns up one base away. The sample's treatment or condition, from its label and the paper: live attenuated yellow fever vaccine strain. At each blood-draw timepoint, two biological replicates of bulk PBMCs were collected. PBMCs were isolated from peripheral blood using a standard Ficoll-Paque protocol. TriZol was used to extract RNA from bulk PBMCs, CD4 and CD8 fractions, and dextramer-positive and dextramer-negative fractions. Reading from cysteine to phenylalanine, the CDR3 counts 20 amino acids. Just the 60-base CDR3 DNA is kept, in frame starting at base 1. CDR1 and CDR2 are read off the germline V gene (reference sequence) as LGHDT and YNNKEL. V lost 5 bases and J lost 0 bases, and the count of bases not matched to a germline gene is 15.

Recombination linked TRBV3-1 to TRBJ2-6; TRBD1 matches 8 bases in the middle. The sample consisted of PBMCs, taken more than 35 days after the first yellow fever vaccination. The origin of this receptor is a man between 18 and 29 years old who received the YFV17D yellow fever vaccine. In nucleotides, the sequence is TGTGCCAGCAGCGGGACCGACTCATGGGACAGGATCTCTGGGGCCAACGTCCTGACTTTC. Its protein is CASSGTDSWDRISGANVLTF.